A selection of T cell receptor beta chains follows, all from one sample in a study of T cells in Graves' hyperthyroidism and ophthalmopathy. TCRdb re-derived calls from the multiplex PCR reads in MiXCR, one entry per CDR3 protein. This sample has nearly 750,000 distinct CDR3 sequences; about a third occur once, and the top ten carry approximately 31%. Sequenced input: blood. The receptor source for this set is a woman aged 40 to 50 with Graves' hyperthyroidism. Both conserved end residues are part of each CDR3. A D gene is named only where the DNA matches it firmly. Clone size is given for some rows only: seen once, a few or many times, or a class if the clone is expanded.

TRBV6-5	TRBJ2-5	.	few	TGTGCCAGCAGTTACACAGAGGGTTCAGGGTCCGAGACCCAGTACTTC	CASSYTEGSGSETQYF
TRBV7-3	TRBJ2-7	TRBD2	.	TGTGCCAGCAGCCCGGGTAGGGCGGGAGGGGACGAGCAGTACTTC	CASSPGRAGGDEQYF
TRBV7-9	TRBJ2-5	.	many	TGTGCCAGCAGCTTTTTGGGGGAGACCCAGTACTTC	CASSFLGETQYF
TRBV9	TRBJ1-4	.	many	TGTGCCAGCAGCGCGTCTAATGAAAAACTGTTTTTT	CASSASNEKLFF
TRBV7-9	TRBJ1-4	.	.	TGTGCCAGCAGCCAAGACGGGAATCACTATGAAAAACTGTTTTTT	CASSQDGNHYEKLFF
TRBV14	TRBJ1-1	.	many	TGTGCCAGCAGCCGGTATTATACTGAAGCTTTCTTT	CASSRYYTEAFF
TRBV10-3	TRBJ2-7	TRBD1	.	TGTGCCATCAGGGGGACAGGTGGGGACGAGCAGTACTTC	CAIRGTGGDEQYF
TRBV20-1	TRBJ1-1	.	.	TGCAGTGCTAGGAAGGTTATGAACACTGAAGCTTTCTTT	CSARKVMNTEAFF
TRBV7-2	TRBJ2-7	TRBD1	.	TGTGCCAGCAGCTTGGACAGGGTTCGCGAGCAGTACTTC	CASSLDRVREQYF
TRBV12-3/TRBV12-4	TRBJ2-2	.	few	TGTGCCAGCAGCCTGAGCCGGGCAGGCCCCACCGGGGAGCTGTTTTTT	CASSLSRAGPTGELFF
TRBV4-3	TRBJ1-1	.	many	TGCGCCAGCAGCCAAGATCGTTTGGCGTCTGAAGCTTTCTTT	CASSQDRLASEAFF
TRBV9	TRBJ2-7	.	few	TGTGCCAGCAGCGAGGGAGTGGACGCCTCCTACGAGCAGTACTTC	CASSEGVDASYEQYF
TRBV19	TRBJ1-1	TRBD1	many	TGTGCCAGTAGGATAGACAGGGGGATCACTGAAGCTTTCTTT	CASRIDRGITEAFF
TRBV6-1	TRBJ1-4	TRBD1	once	TGTGCCAGCAGCCGAGAAGTGACAGGGGCAAATGAAAAACTGTTTTTT	CASSREVTGANEKLFF
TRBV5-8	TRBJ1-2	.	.	TGTGCCAGCAGCTTGGAAGAGAACTATGGCTACACCTTC	CASSLEENYGYTF
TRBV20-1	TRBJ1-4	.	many	TGCAGTGCTAGCCAGGGGTGGAATGAAAAACTGTTTTTT	CSASQGWNEKLFF
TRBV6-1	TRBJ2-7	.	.	TGTGCCAGCCGTCTAGGAGCCGCCCATCTCTACGGGCAGTACTTC	CASRLGAAHLYGQYF
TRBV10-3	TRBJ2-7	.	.	TGTGCCATCAGTGAGGAGCAGTACTTT	CAISEEQYF
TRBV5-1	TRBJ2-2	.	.	TGCGCCAGCAGCTTGAGCGTGGCTGTGGCCGGGGAGCTGTTTTTT	CASSLSVAVAGELFF
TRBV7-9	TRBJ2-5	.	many	TGTGCCAGCAGCTTAAGAGCCCCGGAGACCCAGTACTTC	CASSLRAPETQYF
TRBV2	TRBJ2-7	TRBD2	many	TGTGCCAGCAGCTACGGCTCGGGGGGGGAGCAGTACTTC	CASSYGSGGEQYF
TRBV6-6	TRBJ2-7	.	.	TGTGCCAGCAGTTCTCACAGGGACGAGCAGTACTTC	CASSSHRDEQYF
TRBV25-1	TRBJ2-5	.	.	TGTGCCAGCGTTGAAGTGGGAGAGACCCAGTACTTC	CASVEVGETQYF
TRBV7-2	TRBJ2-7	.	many	TGTGCCAGCAGCTTCCCAGAGACTTCTTACTACGAGCAGTACTTC	CASSFPETSYYEQYF
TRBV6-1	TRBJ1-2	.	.	TGTGCCAGCAGTGACCGGCCTACTAACTATGGCTACACCTTC	CASSDRPTNYGYTF
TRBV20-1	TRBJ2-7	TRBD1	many	TGCAGTGCTAGGACAGGGGACGACTACGAGCAGTACTTC	CSARTGDDYEQYF
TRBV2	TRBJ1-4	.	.	TGTGCCAGCCGTGAGGACAGCTCCTACAATGAAAAACTGTTTTTT	CASREDSSYNEKLFF
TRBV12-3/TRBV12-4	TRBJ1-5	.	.	TGTGCCACCGACCCGGGGTCCCACCAGCCCCAGCATTTT	CATDPGSHQPQHF